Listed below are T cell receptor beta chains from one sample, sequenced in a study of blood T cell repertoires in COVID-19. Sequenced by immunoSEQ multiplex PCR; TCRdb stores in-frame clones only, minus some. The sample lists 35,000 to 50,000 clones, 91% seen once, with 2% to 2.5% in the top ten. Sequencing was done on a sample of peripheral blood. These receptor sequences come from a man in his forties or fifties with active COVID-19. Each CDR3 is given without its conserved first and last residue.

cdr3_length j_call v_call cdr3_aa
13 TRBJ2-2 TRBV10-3 AISDTGVNTGELF
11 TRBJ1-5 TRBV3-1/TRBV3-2 ASSGGSNQPQH
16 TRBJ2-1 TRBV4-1 ASSQDTLGGLAGLEQF
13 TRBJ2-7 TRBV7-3 ASSLELASTYEQY
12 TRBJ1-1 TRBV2 ASRMSGAGTEAF
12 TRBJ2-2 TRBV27 ASSFGTVPGELF
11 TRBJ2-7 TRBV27 ASSVYGEYEQY
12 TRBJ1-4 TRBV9 ASSPWGGNEKLF
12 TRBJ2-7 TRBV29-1 SVVGGRAEYEQY
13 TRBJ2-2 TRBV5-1 ASSLVTGDTGELF
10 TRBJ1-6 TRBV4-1 ASSYLWEGLH
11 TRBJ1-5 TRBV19 ASSPTGNQPQH
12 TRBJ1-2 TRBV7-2 ASSSGTGLYGYT
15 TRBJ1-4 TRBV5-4 ASSPGGVGDFGEKLF
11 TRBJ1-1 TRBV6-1 ASSDRENTEAF
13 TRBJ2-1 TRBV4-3 ASSQVGNTHNEQF
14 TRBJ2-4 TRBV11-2 ASSLAGLEAGNIQY
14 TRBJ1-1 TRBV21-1 ASSKEGETQTTEAF
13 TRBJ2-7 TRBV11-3 ASSPNRALSYEQY
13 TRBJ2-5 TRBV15 ATSREDNRPETQY
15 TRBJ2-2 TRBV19 ASSMTGQGSNTGELF
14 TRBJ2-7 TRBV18 ASSPGGERGREEQY
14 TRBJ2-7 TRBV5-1 ASSLYRGQSSYEQY
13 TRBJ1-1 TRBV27 ASSLWPGGNTEAF
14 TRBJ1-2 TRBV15 ATSREESGLNYGYT
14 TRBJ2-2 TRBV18 ASSQTPGDYDGELF
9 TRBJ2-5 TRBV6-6 ASTHRETQY
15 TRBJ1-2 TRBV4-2 ASSQVPGQGAKRGYT
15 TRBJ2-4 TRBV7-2 ASSLDASGGARAIQY
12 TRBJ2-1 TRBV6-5 ASSRGATHNEQF
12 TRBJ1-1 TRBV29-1 SVLTGGENTEAF
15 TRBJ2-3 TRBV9 ASSASAGGWGKDTQY
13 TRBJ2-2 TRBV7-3 ASSLSSRGTGELF
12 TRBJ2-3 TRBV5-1 ASSTGGLTDTQY
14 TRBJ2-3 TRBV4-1 ASSPLAPLSTDTQY
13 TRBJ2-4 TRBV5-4 ASSDRTSGVNIQY
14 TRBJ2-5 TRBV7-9 ASSLGAGGSQETQY
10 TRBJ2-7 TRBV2 ASSYSGDEQY
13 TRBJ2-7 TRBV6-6 ASSSPGQGTYEQY
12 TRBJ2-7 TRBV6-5 ASSFSRGSYEQY
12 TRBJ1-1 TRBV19 ASSNHRGRGSAF
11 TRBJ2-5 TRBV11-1 ASSFSVQETQY
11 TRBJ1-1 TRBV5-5 ASSPWDRLEAF
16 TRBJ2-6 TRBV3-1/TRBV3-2 ASSQWTGIVSGANVLT
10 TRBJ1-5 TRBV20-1 SASGGVQPQH
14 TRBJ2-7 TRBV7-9 ASSLGRDSLSYEQY
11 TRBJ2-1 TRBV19 ASSIGQTNEQF